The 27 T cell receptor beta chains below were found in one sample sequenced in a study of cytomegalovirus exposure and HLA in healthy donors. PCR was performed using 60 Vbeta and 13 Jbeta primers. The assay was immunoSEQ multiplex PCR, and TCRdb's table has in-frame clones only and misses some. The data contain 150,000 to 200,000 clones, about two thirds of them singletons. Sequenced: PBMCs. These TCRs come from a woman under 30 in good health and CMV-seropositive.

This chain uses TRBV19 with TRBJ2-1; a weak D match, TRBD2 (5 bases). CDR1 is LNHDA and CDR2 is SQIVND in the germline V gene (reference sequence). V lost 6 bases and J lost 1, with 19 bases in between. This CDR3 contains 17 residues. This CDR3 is CASRARAASGSYNEQFF. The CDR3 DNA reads TGTGCCAGTAGGGCCCGGGCTGCGAGCGGATCCTACAATGAGCAGTTCTTC.

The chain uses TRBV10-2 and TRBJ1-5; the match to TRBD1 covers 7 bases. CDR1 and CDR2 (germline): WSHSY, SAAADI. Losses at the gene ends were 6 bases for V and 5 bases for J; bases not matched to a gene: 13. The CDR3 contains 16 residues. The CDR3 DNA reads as TGCGCCAGCAGCGGGCGACAGGGAGCAGGGGATCAGCCCCAGCATTTT. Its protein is CASSGRQGAGDQPQHF.

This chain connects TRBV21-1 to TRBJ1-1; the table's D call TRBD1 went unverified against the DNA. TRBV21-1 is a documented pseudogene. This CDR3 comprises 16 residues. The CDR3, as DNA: TGTGCCAGCAGAGTACCAGGGGGCCTTAAGAACACTGAAGCTTTCTTT. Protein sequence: CASRVPGGLKNTEAFF.

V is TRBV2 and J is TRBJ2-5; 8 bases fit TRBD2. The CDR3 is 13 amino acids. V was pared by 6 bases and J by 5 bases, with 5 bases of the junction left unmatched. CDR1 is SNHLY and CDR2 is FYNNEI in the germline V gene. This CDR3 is CASSGGAGETQYF. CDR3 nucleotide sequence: TGTGCCAGCAGCGGGGGGGCCGGTGAGACCCAGTACTTC.

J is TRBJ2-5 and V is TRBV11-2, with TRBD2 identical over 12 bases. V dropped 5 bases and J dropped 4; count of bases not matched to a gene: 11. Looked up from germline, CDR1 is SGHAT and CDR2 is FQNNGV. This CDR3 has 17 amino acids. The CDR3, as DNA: TGTGCCAGCAGCACACTAGCGGGAGGCTCCGGGGGAGAGACCCAGTACTTC. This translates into CASSTLAGGSGGETQYF.

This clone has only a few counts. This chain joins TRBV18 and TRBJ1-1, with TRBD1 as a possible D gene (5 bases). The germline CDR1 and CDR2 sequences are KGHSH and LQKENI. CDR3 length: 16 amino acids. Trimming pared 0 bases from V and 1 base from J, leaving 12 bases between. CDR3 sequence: CASSPPAGPSNTEAFF. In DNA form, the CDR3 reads TGTGCCAGCTCACCACCGGCAGGGCCCTCGAACACTGAAGCTTTCTTT.

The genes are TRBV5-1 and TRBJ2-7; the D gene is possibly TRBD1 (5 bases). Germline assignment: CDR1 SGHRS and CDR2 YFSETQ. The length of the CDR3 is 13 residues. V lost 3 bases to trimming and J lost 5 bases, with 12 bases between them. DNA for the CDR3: TGCGCCAGCAGCTCGCTGCTGGGGCACGAGCAGTACTTC. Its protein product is CASSSLLGHEQYF.

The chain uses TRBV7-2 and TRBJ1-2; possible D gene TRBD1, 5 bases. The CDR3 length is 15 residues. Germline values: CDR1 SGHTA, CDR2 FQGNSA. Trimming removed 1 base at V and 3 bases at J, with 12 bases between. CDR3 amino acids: CASSLVETGYYGYTF. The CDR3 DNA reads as TGTGCCAGCAGCTTAGTAGAAACAGGCTACTATGGCTACACCTTC.

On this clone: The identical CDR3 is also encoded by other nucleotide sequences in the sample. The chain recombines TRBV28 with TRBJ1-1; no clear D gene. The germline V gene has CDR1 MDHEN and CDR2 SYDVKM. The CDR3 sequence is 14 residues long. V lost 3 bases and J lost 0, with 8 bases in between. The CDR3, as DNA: TGTGCCAGCAGTTTGGGCGGGGTGAACACTGAAGCTTTCTTT. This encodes CASSLGGVNTEAFF. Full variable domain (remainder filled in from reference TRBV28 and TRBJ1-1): DVKVTQSSRYLVKRTGEKVFLECVQDMDHENMFWYRQDPGLGLRLIYFSYDVKMKEKGDIPEGYSVSREKKERFSLILESASTNQTSMYLCASSLGGVNTEAFFGQGTRLTVV.

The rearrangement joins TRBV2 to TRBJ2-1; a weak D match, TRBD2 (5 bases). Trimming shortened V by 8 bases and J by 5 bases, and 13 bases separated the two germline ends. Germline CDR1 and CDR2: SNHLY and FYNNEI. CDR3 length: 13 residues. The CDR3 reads CASVQLDDNEQFF. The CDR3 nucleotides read TGTGCCAGCGTACAACTAGACGACAATGAGCAGTTCTTC.

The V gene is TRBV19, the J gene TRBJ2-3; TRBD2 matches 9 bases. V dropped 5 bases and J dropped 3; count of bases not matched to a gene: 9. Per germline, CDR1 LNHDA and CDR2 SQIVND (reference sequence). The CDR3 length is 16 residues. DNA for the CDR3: TGTGCCAGTAGTCCCCAAAGTAGCGGGAGAACAGATACGCAGTATTTT. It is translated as CASSPQSSGRTDTQYF.

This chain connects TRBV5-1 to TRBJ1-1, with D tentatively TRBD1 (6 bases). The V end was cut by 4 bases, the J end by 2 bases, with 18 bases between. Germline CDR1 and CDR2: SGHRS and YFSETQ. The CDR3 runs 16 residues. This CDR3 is CASSGGVGGVNTEAFF. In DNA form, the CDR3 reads TGCGCCAGCAGCGGGGGCGTTGGGGGCGTAAACACTGAAGCTTTCTTT.

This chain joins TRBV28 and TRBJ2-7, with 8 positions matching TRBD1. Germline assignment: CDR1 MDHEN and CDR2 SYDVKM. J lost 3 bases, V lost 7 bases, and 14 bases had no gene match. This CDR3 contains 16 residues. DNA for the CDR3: TGTGCCAGCAACGCAAGACAGGGGCGATTCTACTACGAGCAGTACTTC. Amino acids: CASNARQGRFYYEQYF.

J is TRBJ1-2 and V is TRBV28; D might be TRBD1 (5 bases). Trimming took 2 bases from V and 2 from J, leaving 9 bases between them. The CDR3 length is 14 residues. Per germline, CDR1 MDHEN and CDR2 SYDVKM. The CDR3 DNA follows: TGTGCCAGCAGTTTAGGGGGGGTAAACTATGGCTACACCTTC. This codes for CASSLGGVNYGYTF.

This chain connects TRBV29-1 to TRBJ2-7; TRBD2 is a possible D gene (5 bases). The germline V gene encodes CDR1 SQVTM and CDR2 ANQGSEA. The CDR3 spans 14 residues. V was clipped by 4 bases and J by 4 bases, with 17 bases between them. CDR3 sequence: CSVGRMGVFYEQYF. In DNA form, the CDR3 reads TGCAGCGTTGGCCGGATGGGAGTTTTTTACGAGCAGTACTTC.

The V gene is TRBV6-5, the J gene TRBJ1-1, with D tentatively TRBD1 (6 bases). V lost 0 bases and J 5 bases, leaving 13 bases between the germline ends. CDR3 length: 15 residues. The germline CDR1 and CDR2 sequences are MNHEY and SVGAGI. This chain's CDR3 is CASSYSWGRGTEAFF. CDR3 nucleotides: TGTGCCAGCAGTTACTCGTGGGGGCGAGGGACTGAAGCTTTCTTT.

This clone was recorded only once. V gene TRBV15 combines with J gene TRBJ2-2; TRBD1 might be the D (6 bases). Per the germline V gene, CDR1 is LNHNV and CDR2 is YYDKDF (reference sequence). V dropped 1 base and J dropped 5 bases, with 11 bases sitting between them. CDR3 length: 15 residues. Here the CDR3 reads CATSRARGETGELFF. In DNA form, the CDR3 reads TGTGCCACCAGCAGAGCCAGGGGAGAGACCGGGGAGCTGTTTTTT.

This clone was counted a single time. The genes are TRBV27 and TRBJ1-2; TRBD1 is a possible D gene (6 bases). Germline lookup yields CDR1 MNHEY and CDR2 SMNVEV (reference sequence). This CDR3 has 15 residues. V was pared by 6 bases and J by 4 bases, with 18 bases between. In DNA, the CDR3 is TGTGCCAGCAGAAAGGGGGGGGTCCGTATCTATGGCTACACCTTC. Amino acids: CASRKGGVRIYGYTF.

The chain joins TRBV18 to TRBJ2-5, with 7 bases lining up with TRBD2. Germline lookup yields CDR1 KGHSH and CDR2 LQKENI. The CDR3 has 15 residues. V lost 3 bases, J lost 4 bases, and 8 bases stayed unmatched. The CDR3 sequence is CASSPPSGRRETQYF. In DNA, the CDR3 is TGTGCCAGCTCACCTCCTAGCGGCCGACGAGAGACCCAGTACTTC. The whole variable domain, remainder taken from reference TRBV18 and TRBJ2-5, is NAGVMQNPRHLVRRRGQEARLRCSPMKGHSHVYWYRQLPEEGLKFMVYLQKENIIDESGMPKERFSAEFPKEGPSILRIQQVVRGDSAAYFCASSPPSGRRETQYFGPGTRLLVL.

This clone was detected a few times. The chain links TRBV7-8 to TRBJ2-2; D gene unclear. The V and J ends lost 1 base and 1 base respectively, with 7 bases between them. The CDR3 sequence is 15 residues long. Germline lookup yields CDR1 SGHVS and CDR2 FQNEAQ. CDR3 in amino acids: CASSLDPGNTGELFF. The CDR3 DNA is TGTGCCAGCAGCTTAGATCCAGGGAACACCGGGGAGCTGTTTTTT.

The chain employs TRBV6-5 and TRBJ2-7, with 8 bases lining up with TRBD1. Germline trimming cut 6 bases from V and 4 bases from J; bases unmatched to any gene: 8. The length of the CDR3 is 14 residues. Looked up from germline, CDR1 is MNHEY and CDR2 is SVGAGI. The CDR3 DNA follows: TGTGCCAGCAGCTCAGGGGGCTCTAAGTACGAGCAGTACTTC. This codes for CASSSGGSKYEQYF.

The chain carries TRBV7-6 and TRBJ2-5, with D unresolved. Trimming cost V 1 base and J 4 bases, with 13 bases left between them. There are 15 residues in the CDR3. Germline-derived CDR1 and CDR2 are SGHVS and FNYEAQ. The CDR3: CASSLGLGSSETQYF. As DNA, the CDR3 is TGTGCCAGCAGCTTAGGGTTGGGCAGTTCAGAGACCCAGTACTTC. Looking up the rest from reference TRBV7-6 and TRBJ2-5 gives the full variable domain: GAGVSQSPRYKVTKRGQDVALRCDPISGHVSLYWYRQALGQGPEFLTYFNYEAQQDKSGLPNDRFSAERPEGSISTLTIQRTEQRDSAMYRCASSLGLGSSETQYFGPGTRLLVL.

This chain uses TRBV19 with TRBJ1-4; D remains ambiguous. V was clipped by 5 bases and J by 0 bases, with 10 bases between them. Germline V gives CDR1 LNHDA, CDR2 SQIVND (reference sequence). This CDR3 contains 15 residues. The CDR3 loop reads CASSLTATTNEKLFF. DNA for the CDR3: TGTGCCAGTAGTCTTACAGCTACAACTAATGAAAAACTGTTTTTT. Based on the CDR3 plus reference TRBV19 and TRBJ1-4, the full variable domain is DGGITQSPKYLFRKEGQNVTLSCEQNLNHDAMYWYRQDPGQGLRLIYYSQIVNDFQKGDIAEGYSVSREKKESFPLTVTSAQKNPTAFYLCASSLTATTNEKLFFGSGTQLSVL.

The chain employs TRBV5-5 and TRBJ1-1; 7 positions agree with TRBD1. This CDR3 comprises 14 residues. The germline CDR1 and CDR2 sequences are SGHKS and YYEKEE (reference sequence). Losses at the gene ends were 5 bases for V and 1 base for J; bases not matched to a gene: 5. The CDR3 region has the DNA TGTGCCAGCAGGCAACAGGGGAGGAACACTGAAGCTTTCTTT. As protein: CASRQQGRNTEAFF.

In DNA, the CDR3 is TGTGCCAGCAGTTCCGGGACTAGCGGCGAGCAGTACTTC. The encoded protein is CASSSGTSGEQYF. V is TRBV27 and J is TRBJ2-7; 11 nucleotides line up with TRBD2. Trimming at V came to 4 bases and at J to 6 bases, leaving 2 bases not matched to a gene. The CDR3 contains 13 residues. Germline V gene data show CDR1 as MNHEY and CDR2 as SMNVEV (reference sequence).

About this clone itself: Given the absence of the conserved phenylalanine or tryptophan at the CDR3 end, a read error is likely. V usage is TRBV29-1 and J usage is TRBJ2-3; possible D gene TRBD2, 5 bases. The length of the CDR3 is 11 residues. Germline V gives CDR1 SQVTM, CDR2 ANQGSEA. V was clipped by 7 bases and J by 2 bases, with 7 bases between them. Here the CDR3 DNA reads TGCAGCGAACTAGACACAGATACGCAGTATGTT. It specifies CSELDTDTQYV.

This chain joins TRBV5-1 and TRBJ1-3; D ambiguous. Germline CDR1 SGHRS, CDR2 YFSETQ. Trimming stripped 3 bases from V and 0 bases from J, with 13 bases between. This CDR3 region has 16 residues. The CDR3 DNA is TGCGCCAGCAGCTCAGCTCGACTGAGCTCTGGAAACACCATATATTTT. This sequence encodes CASSSARLSSGNTIYF.